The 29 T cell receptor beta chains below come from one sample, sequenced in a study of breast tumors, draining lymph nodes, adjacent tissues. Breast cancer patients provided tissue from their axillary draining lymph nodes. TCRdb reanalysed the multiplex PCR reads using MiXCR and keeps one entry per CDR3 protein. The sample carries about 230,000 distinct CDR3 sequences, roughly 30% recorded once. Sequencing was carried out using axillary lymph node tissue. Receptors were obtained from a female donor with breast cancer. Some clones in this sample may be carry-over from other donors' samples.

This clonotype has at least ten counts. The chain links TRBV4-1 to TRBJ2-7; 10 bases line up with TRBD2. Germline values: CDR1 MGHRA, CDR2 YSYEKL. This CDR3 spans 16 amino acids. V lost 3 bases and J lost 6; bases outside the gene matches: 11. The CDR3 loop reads CASSQGSGRMEGEQYF. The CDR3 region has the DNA TGCGCCAGCAGCCAGGGTAGCGGGAGGATGGAAGGCGAGCAGTACTTC.

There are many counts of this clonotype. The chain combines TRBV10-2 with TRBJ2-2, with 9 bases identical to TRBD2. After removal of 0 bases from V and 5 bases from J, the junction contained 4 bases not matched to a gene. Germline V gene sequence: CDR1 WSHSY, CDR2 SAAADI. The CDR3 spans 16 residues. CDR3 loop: CASSESSSGTTGELFF. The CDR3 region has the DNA TGCGCCAGCAGTGAGTCATCTAGCGGGACTACCGGGGAGCTGTTTTTT.

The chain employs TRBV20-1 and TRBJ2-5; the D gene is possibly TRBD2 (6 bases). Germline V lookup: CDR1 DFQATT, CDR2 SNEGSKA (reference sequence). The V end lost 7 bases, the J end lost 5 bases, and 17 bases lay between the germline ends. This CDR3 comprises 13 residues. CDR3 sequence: CSGAGKIWETQYF. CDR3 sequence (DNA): TGCAGTGGGGCGGGAAAAATATGGGAGACCCAGTACTTC.

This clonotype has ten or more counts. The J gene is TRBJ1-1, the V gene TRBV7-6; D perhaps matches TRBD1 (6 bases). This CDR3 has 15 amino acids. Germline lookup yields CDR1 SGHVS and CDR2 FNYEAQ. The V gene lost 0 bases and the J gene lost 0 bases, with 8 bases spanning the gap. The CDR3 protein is CASSLAGGLNTEAFF. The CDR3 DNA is TGTGCCAGCAGCTTAGCTGGGGGGCTGAACACTGAAGCTTTCTTT. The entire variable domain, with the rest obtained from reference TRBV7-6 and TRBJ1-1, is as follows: GAGVSQSPRYKVTKRGQDVALRCDPISGHVSLYWYRQALGQGPEFLTYFNYEAQQDKSGLPNDRFSAERPEGSISTLTIQRTEQRDSAMYRCASSLAGGLNTEAFFGQGTRLTVV.

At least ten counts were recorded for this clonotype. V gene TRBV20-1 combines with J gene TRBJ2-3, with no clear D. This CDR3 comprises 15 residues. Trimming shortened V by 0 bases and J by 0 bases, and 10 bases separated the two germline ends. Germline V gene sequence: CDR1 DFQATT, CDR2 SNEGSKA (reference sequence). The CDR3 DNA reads TGCAGTGCTAGAGATCCTTGGCAGAGCACAGATACGCAGTATTTT. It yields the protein CSARDPWQSTDTQYF.

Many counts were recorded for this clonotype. The CDR3 region has the DNA TGTGCCAGCAGTTCTACAGGGGGGGAAGAGACCCAGTACTTC. It yields the protein CASSSTGGEETQYF. V usage is TRBV5-8 and J usage is TRBJ2-5, with D perhaps matching TRBD1 (8 bases). Trimming shortened V by 5 bases and J by 3 bases, and 14 bases separated the two germline ends. CDR1 is SGHTS, CDR2 YDEGEE, per germline. This CDR3 has 14 amino acids.

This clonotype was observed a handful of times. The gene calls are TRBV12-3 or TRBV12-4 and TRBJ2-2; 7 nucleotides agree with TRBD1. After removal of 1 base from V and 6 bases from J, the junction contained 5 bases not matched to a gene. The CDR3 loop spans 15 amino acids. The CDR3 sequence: CASSLGARGPGELFF. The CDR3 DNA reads TGTGCCAGCAGTTTAGGCGCTAGGGGGCCCGGGGAGCTGTTTTTT.

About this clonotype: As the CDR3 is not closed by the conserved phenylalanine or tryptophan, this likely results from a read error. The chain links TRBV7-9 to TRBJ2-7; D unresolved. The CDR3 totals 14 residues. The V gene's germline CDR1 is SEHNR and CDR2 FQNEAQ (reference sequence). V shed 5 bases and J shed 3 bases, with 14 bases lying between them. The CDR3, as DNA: TGTGCCAGCAGCCCGCCGCTATCCTACTACGAGCAGTACCAC. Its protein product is CASSPPLSYYEQYH.

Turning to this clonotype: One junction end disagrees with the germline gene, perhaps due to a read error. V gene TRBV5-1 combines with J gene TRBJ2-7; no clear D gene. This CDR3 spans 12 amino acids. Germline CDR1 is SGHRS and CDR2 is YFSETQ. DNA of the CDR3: TGCGCCAGCAGGGGTTCCTCCTACAAGCAGTACTTC. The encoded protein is CASRGSSYKQYF.

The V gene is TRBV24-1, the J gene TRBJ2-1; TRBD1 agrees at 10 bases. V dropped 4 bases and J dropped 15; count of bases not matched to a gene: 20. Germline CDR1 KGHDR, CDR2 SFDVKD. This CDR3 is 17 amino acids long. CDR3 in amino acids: CATSETGTGAYNEGRFF. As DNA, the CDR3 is TGTGCCACCAGTGAGACGGGGACAGGGGCCTACAATGAGGGTCGGTTCTTC.

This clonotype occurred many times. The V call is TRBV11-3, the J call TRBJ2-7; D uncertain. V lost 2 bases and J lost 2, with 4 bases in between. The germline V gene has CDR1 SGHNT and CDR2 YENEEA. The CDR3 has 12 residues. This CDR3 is CASSLSPYEQYF. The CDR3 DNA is TGTGCCAGCAGCTTATCACCCTACGAGCAGTACTTC.

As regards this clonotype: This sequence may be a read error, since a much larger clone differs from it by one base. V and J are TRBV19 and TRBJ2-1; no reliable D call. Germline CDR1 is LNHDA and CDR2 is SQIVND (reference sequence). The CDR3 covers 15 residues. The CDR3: CASAQDVSSYNGQFF. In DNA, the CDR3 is TGTGCCAGTGCCCAAGATGTAAGCTCCTACAATGGGCAGTTCTTC.

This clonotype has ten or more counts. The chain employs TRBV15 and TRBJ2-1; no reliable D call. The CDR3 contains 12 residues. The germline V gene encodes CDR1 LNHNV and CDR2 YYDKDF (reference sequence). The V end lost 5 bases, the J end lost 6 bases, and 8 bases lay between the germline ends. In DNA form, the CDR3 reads TGTGCCACCAGCTACGTCGGCAATGAGCAGTTCTTC. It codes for CATSYVGNEQFF.

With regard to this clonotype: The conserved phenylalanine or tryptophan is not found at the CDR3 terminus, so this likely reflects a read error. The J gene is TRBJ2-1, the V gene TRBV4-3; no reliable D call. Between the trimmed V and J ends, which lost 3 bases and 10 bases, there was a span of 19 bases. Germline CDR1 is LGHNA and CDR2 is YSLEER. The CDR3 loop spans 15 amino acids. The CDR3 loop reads CASSHSPPGHGEQFL. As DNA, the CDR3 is TGCGCCAGCAGCCATAGCCCGCCGGGTCATGGGGAGCAGTTCTTA.

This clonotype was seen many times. The CDR3 DNA is TGTGCCAGCAGCCACCTCTTAGGGGAGCTGTTTTTT. Its translation: CASSHLLGELFF. The chain joins TRBV7-2 to TRBJ2-2; D is ambiguous. The CDR3 is made up of 12 amino acids. The V end lost 5 bases, the J end lost 8 bases, and 9 bases lay between the germline ends. CDR1 and CDR2 from the germline V gene are SGHTA and FQGNSA.

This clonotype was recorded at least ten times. The CDR3, as DNA: TGTGCCAGCAGCCCTCAGGCTAGCACAGATACGCAGTATTTT. It is translated as CASSPQASTDTQYF. The chain couples TRBV11-2 to TRBJ2-3, with D hard to call. The CDR3 contains 14 residues. Trimming took 5 bases from V and 0 from J, leaving 9 bases between them. Germline CDR1 reads SGHAT; CDR2 reads FQNNGV.

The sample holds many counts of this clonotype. The CDR3 DNA follows: TGTGCCAGCAGCATCCCAGGGGGGGAGCTGTTTTTT. Its translation is CASSIPGGELFF. The chain uses TRBV27 and TRBJ2-2, with D possibly being TRBD1 (5 bases). V was pared by 6 bases and J by 8 bases, with 10 bases between. CDR3 size: 12 residues. CDR1 and CDR2 from the germline V gene are MNHEY and SMNVEV (reference sequence).

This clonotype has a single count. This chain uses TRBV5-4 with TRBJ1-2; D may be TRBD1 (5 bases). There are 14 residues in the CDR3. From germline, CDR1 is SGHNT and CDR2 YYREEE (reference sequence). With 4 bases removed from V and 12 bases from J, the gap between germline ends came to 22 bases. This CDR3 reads CASSPGPQDSGNTF. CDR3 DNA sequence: TGTGCCAGCAGCCCGGGACCTCAGGACTCTGGAAACACCTTC.

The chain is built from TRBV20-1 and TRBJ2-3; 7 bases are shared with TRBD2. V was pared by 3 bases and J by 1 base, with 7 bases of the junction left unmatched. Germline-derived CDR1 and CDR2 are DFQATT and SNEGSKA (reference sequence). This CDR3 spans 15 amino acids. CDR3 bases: TGCAGTGCTAGTCCTTTAGCGGGCCGCACAGATACGCAGTATTTT. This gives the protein CSASPLAGRTDTQYF.

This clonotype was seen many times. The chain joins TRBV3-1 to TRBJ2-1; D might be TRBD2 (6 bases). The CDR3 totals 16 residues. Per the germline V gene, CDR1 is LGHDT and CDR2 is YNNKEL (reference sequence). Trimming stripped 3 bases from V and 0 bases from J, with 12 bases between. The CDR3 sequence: CASSQYNSGSYNEQFF. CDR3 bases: TGTGCCAGCAGCCAGTACAATAGCGGCTCCTACAATGAGCAGTTCTTC.

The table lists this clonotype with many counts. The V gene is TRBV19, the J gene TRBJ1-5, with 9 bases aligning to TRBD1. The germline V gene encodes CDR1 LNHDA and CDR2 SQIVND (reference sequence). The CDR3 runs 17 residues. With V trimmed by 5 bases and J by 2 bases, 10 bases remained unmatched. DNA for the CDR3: TGTGCCAGTAGTTTTAACCGGGACAGGGCCGGCAATCAGCCCCAGCATTTT. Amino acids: CASSFNRDRAGNQPQHF.

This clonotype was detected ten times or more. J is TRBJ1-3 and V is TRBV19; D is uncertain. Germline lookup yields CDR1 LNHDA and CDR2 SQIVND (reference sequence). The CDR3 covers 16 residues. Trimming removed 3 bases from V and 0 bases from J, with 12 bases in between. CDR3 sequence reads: CASSIGVSSSGNTIYF. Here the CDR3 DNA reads TGTGCCAGTAGTATTGGGGTCAGTTCCTCTGGAAACACCATATATTTT.

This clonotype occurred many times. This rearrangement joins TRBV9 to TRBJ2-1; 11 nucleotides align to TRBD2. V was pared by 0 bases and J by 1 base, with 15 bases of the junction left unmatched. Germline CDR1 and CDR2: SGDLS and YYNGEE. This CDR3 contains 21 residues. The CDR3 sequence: CASSVERIAGGFGGSYNEQFF. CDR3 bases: TGTGCCAGCAGCGTAGAGAGAATAGCGGGAGGGTTTGGGGGATCCTACAATGAGCAGTTCTTC.

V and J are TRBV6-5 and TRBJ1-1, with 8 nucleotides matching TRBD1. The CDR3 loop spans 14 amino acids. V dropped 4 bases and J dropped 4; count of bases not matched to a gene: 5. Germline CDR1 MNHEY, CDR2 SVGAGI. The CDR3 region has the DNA TGTGCCAGCAGTTCACTCACAGGGGGCACTGAAGCTTTCTTT. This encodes CASSSLTGGTEAFF.

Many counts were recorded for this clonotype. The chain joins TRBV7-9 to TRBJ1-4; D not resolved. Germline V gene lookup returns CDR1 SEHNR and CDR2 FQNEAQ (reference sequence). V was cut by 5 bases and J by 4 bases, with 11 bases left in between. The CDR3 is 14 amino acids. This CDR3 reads CASSGRNFNEKLFF. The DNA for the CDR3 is TGTGCCAGCAGCGGACGGAATTTTAATGAAAAACTGTTTTTT.

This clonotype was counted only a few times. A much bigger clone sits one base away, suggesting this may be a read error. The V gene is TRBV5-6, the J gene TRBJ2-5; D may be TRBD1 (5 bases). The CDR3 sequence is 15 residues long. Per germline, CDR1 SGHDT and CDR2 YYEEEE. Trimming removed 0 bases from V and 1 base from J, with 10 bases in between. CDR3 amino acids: CASSLEGAIQETQYF. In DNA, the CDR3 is TGTGCCAGCAGCTTGGAAGGGGCGATCCAAGAGACCCAGTACTTC.

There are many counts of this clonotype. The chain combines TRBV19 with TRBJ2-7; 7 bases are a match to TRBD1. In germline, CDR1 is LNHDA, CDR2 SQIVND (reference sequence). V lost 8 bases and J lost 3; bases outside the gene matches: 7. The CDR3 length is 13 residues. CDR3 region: CASGFGTVYEQYF. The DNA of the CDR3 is TGTGCCAGTGGGTTTGGGACAGTCTACGAGCAGTACTTC.

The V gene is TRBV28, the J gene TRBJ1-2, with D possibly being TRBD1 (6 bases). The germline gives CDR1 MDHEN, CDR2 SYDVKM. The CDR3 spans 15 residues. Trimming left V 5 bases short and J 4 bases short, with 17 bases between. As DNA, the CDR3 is TGTGCCAGCAGTGCCGTGGGGGGGGGCCCCTATGGCTACACCTTC. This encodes CASSAVGGGPYGYTF.

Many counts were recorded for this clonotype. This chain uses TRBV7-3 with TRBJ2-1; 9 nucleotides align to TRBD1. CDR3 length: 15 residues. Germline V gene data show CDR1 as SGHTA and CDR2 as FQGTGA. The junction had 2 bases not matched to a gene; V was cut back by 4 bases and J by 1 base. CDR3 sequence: CASSYGTGSYNEQFF. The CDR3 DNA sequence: TGTGCCAGCAGCTACGGGACAGGGTCCTACAATGAGCAGTTCTTC.